These T cell receptor beta chains were read from a single sample in a study of human T cells and chemical hapten exposure. Each CDR3 protein gets one entry after TCRdb re-called the RACE reads with MiXCR. The sample carries about 51,000 distinct CDR3 sequences, approximately 8.8% recorded once. The specimen comprised whole blood, sampled in connection with sensitization to the hapten diphenylcyclopropenone (DPC). These receptors were obtained from a woman in her 40s with alopecia areata. Some clones in this sample may be carry-over from other donors' samples. The CDR3 runs from the conserved cysteine through the conserved F or W. A D gene is named only where the DNA matches it firmly. Clone size is stated in some rows and not others, as once, few, many or a class when expanded.

TRBV10-3,-,TRBJ2-3,few,TGTGCCATCAGTGGGGGGCCTCAAACAGATACGCAGTATTTT,CAISGGPQTDTQYF
TRBV21-1,-,TRBJ2-7,-,TGTGCCAGCAGCGAGAACGGTCTCAGCTCCTACGAGCAGTACTTC,CASSENGLSSYEQYF
TRBV6-1,-,TRBJ2-3,-,TGTGTCAGCAACGGGCGGTCGGGAGCAGGTGATACGCAGTATTTT,CVSNGRSGAGDTQYF
TRBV6-2/TRBV6-3,-,TRBJ1-3,many,TGTGCCAGCAGTTACTACCCAGGGCCTGGAAACACCATATATTTT,CASSYYPGPGNTIYF
TRBV4-1,-,TRBJ2-1,many,TGCGCCAGCAGCCAAGGCTCCTACAATGAGCAGTTCTTC,CASSQGSYNEQFF
TRBV7-6,-,TRBJ1-6,few,TGTGCCAGCAATGCTAGATATAATTCACCCCTCCACTTT,CASNARYNSPLHF
TRBV12-3/TRBV12-4,TRBD1,TRBJ2-1,-,TGTGCCAGCAGTTTAGCGCTGACAGGGGGCAAAAATGAGCAGTTCTTC,CASSLALTGGKNEQFF
TRBV7-6,-,TRBJ1-1,many,TGTGCCAGCAGCTTAGCGCTGCCGGGAGTGGCTGAAGCTTTCTTT,CASSLALPGVAEAFF
TRBV6-1,-,TRBJ2-3,many,TGTGCCAGCGGACATGGCACAGATACGCAGTATTTT,CASGHGTDTQYF
TRBV2,-,TRBJ1-2,many,TGTGCCAGCAGGGAGGGGTCCGAACACTACACCTTC,CASREGSEHYTF
TRBV6-6,-,TRBJ1-5,few,TGTGCCAGCAGTGCCCAAAGTCAGCCCCAGCATTTT,CASSAQSQPQHF
TRBV4-1,-,TRBJ1-2,many,TGCGCCAGCAGCCAGGTCGGACAGACCGCTAACTATGGCTACACCTTC,CASSQVGQTANYGYTF
TRBV6-1,-,TRBJ1-5,many,TGTGCCAGCAGTGAAGGGGGTTACAATCAGCCCCAGCATTTT,CASSEGGYNQPQHF
TRBV7-3,TRBD2,TRBJ2-1,many,TGTGCCAGCAGCCCAAGAAAGACTAGCGGGGGATACAATGAGCAGTTCTTC,CASSPRKTSGGYNEQFF
TRBV4-2,-,TRBJ1-5,-,TGTGCCAGCAGCCCAAGTGATCAGCCCCAGCATTTT,CASSPSDQPQHF
TRBV6-2/TRBV6-3,TRBD2,TRBJ2-2,many,TGTGCCAGCAGTTACCTACTAGCGGCCGGGGAGCTGTTTTTT,CASSYLLAAGELFF
TRBV7-6,-,TRBJ2-2,-,TGTGCCAGCAGCCCGGGCCCCTCCACCGGGGAGCTGTTTTTT,CASSPGPSTGELFF
TRBV2,-,TRBJ1-2,many,TGTGCCATCCCCCACCCGCAGGCAGGCTACACCTTC,CAIPHPQAGYTF
TRBV14,-,TRBJ2-1,many,TGTGCCAGCAGCCAAGGCTACAATGAGCAGTTCTTC,CASSQGYNEQFF
TRBV9,-,TRBJ1-6,-,TGTGCCAGCAACCAGGGAAATTCACCCCTCCACTTT,CASNQGNSPLHF
TRBV10-3,-,TRBJ2-3,few,TGTGCCATCAGTGAGTCGAGGGCGGGGAGCACAGATACGCAGTATTTT,CAISESRAGSTDTQYF
TRBV15,-,TRBJ2-1,few,TGTGCCACCAGCCACGAAAATTCCTACAATGAGCAGTTCTTC,CATSHENSYNEQFF
TRBV5-1,-,TRBJ1-5,few,TGCGCCAGCAGCTTGGACGGCAGACCCTATCAGCCCCAGCATTTT,CASSLDGRPYQPQHF
TRBV12-3/TRBV12-4,-,TRBJ2-7,many,TGTGCCAGCAGTTTCCGGGACATCTACGAGCAGTACTTC,CASSFRDIYEQYF